This TCR beta chain was observed in a study of shared clonotypes between healthy human individuals. The overall study: Each donor had three CD4 naive, three CD4 memory, two CD8 naive and one CD8 memory plate.

This clone has just one count. Its target is unknown. Researchers partitioned CD4+ cells into CD45RA+ naive and CD45RA-negative memory subsets. Study results and limitations: Sequencing depth was a factor that was expected to affect clonotype sharing among donors. Clonotypes that were shared across a handful of donors made up approximately 5.1% of naive CD4 clonotypes.

V trimming: 4 bases; J trimming: 5 bases; junction bases outside the gene matches: 8. The CDR3 has 14 amino acids. Germline V gene lookup returns CDR1 SGHRS and CDR2 YFSETQ. Assay used: immunoSEQ multiplex PCR; TCRdb lists only in-frame clones, some missing. The sample contains about 1.5 million clones, 95% to 99% of which appear only once. Sequenced input: naive CD4+ T cells sorted from blood. Subset indicated: CD45RA+ positively selected. This clonotype was obtained from a man aged 25-40 years in good health. The rearrangement joins TRBV5-1 to TRBJ2-5; 7 nucleotides align to TRBD1. The CDR3 spells CASSPAGGRETQYF. CDR3 sequence (DNA): TGCGCCAGCAGCCCGGCAGGGGGAAGGGAGACCCAGTACTTC. Variable domain in full (rest from reference TRBV5-1 and TRBJ2-5): KAGVTQTPRYLIKTRGQQVTLSCSPISGHRSVSWYQQTPGQGLQFLFEYFSETQRNKGNFPGRFSGRQFSNSRSEMNVSTLELGDSALYLCASSPAGGRETQYFGPGTRLLVL.